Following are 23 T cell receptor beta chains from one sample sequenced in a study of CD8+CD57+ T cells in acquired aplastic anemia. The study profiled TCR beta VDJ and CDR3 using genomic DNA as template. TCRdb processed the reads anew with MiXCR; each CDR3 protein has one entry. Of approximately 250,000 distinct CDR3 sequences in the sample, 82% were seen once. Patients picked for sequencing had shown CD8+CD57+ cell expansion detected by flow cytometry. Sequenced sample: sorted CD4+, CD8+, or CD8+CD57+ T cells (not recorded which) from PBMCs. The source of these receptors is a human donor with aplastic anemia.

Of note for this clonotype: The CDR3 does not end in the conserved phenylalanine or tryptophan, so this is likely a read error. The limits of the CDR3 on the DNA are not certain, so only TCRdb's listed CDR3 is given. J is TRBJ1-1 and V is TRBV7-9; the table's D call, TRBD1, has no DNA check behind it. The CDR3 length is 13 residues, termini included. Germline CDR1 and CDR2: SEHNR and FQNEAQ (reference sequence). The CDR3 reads CAGQGTRETQDFG.

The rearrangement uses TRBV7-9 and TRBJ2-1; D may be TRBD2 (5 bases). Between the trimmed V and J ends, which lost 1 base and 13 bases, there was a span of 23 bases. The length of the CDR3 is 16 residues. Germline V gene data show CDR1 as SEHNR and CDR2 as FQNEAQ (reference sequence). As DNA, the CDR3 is TGTGCCAGCAGCTTAGAACCCGGGGAGCTGATTTTTGAACAGTTCTTC. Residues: CASSLEPGELIFEQFF. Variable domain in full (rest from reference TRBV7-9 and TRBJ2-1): DTGVSQNPRHKITKRGQNVTFRCDPISEHNRLYWYRQTLGQGPEFLTYFQNEAQLEKSRLLSDRFSAERPKGSFSTLEIQRTEQGDSAMYLCASSLEPGELIFEQFFGPGTRLTVL.

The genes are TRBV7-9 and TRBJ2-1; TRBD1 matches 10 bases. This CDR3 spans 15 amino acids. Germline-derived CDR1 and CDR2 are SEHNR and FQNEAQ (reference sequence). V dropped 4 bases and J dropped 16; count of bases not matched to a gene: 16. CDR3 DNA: TGTGCCAGCAGCTCAGGGGACAGGGGCTTGGACGATGGCTTCTTC. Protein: CASSSGDRGLDDGFF.

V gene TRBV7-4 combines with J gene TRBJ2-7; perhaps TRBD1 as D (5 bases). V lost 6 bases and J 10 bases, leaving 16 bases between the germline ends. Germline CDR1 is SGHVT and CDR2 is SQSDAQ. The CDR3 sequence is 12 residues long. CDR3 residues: CASSYMGPGQYF. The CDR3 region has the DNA TGTGCCAGCAGTTACATGGGGCCCGGCCAGTACTTC.

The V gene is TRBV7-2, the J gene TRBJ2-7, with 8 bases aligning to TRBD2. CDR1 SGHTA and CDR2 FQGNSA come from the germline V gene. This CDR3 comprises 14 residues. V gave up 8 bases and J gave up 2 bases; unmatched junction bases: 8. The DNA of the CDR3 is TGTGCCAGCGGCGGCGGGGGGACTACCTACGAGCAGTACTTC. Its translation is CASGGGGTTYEQYF.

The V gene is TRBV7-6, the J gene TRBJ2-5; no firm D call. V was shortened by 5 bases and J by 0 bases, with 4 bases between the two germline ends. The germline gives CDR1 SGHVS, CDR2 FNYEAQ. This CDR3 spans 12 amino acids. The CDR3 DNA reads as TGTGCCAGCAGCCAGAACCAAGAGACCCAGTACTTC. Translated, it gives CASSQNQETQYF.

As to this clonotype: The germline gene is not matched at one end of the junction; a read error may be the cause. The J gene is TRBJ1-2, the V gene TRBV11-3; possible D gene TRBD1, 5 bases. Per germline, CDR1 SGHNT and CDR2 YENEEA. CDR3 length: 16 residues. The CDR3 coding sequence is TGTGCCAGCAGCGTAGATCAGACAGCAAGTTTCTATGGCTACACCTTC. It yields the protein CASSVDQTASFYGYTF.

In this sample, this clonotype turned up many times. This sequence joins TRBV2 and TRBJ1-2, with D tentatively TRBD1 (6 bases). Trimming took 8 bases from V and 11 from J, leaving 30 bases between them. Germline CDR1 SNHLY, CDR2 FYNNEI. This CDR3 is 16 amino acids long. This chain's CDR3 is CASGDGGTDTQYFYTF. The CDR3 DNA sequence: TGTGCCAGCGGGGACGGGGGCACAGATACGCAGTATTTTTACACCTTC.

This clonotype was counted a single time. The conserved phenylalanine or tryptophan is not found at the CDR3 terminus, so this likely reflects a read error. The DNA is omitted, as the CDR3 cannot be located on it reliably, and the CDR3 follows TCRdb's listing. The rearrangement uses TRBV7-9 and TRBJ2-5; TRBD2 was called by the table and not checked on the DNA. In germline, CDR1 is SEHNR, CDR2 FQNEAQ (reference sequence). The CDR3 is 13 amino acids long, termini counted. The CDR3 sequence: CASSPAEQEPYFL.

This chain's CDR3 is CASSSAGDSVGQYF. CDR3 coding DNA: TGTGCCAGCAGCAGTGCGGGGGACAGCGTAGGTCAGTATTTT. The chain links TRBV7-8 to TRBJ2-3; D might be TRBD1 or TRBD2, each matching 7 bases. Deletions cut 5 bases from V and 12 bases from J, with 21 bases between. Germline V gives CDR1 SGHVS, CDR2 FQNEAQ. The CDR3 has 14 residues. Drawing the rest from reference TRBV7-8 and TRBJ2-3, the complete variable domain is GAGVSQSPRYKVAKRGQDVALRCDPISGHVSLFWYQQALGQGPEFLTYFQNEAQLDKSGLPSDRFFAERPEGSVSTLKIQRTQQEDSAVYLCASSSAGDSVGQYFGPGTRLTVL.

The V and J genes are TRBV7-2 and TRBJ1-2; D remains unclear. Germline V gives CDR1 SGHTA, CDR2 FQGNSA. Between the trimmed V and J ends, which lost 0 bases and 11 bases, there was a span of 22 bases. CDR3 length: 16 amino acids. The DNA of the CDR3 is TGTGCCAGCAGCTTAGCGGGAGGTCCCGTCGCACAGTGTTACACCTTC. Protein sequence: CASSLAGGPVAQCYTF.

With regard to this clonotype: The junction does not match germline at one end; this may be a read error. CDR3: CASSLATGSPLHF. DNA of the CDR3: TGTGCTAGCAGCTTAGCGACCGGTTCACCCCTCCACTTT. J is TRBJ1-6 and V is TRBV7-7; D ambiguous. The CDR3 loop spans 13 amino acids. Per germline, CDR1 SSHAT and CDR2 FNYEAQ (reference sequence).

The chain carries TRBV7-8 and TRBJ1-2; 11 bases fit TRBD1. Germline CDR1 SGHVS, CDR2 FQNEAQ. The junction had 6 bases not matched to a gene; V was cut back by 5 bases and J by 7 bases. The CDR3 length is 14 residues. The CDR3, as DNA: TGTGCCAGCAGCGTAGGGACAGGGGGTTCTGGCTACACCTTC. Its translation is CASSVGTGGSGYTF.

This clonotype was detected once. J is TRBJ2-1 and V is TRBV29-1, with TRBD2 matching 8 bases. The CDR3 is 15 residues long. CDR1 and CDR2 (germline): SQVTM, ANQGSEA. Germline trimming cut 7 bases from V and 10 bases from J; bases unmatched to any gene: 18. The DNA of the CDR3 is TGCAGCGCGACCGGGGCAGCGGGGGCAGAGGGGGAGCAGTTCTTC. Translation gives CSATGAAGAEGEQFF.

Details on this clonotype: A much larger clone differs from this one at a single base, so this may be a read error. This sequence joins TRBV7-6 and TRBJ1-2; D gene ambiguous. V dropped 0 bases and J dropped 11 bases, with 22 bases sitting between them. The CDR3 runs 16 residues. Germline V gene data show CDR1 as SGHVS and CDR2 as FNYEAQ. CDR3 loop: CASSLAPTDTQYVYTF. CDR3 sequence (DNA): TGTGCCAGCAGCTTAGCCCCCACAGATACGCAGTATGTTTACACCTTC.

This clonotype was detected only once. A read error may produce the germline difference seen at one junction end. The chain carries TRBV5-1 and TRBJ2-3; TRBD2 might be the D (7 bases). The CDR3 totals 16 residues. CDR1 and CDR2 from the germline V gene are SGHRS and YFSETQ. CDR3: CASSQDRGGDTDTQYF. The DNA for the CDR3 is TGTGCCAGCAGCCAAGATAGGGGGGGCGACACAGATACGCAGTATTTT.

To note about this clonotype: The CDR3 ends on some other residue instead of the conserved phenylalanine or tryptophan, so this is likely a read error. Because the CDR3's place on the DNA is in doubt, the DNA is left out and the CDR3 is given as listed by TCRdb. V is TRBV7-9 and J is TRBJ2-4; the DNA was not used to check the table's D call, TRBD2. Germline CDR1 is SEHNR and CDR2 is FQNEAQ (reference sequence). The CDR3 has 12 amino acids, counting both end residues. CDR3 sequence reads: CASGGAGSIGYV.

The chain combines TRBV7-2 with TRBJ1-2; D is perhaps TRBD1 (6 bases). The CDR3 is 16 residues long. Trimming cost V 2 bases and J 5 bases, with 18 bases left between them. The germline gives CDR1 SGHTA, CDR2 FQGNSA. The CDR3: CASSLTGKGGVYGYTF. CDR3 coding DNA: TGTGCCAGCAGCTTAACCGGTAAGGGGGGCGTATATGGCTACACCTTC.

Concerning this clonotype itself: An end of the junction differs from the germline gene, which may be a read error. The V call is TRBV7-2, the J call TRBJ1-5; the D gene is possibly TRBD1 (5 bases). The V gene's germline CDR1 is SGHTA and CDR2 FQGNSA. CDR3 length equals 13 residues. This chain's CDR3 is CASSHPGTQPAHF. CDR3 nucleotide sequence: TGCGCCAGCAGCCATCCAGGGACTCAGCCCGCGCATTTT.

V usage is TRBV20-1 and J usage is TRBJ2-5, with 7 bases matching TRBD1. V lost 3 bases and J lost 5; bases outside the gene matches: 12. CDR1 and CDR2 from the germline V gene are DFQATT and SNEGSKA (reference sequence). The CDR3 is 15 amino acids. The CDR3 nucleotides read TGCAGTGCTAGTCCATCGACAGGGAACTATGAGACCCAGTACTTC. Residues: CSASPSTGNYETQYF.

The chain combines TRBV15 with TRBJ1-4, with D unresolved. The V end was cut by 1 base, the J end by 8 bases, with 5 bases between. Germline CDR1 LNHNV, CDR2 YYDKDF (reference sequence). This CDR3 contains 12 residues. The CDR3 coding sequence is TGTGCCACCAGCAGAGGCCAGGAAAAACTGTTTTTT. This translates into CATSRGQEKLFF.

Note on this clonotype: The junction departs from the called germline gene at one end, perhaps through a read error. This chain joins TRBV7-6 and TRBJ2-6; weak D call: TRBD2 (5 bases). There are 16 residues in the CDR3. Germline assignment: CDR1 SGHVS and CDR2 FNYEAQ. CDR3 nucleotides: TGTACCAGCAGCTTAGCGAGTGGGTGGGGTCCGAAGGTCCTGACTTTC. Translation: CTSSLASGWGPKVLTF.

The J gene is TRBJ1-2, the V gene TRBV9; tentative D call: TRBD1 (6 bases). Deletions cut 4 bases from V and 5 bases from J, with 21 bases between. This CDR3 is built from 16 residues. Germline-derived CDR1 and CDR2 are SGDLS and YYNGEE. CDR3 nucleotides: TGTGCCAGCAGCTTAGGGACCGACAGGCTCGTATATGGCTACACCTTC. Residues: CASSLGTDRLVYGYTF.